Included here is one T cell receptor (beta chain) sequence, with context. Other DNA sequences from this sample encode an identical CDR3 as well. This CDR3 spans 13 amino acids. The germline V gene encodes CDR1 LGHNT and CDR2 FRNRAP. Trimming took off 0 bases at V and 7 bases at J, with 7 bases between the two ends. The data derive from a study of shared clonotypes between healthy human individuals. Repertoires were generated with immunoSEQ multiplex PCR, while TCRdb's copy carries only in-frame clones and drops some. The sample shows more than 2 million clones, 95% of them seen only once. Specimen: naive CD4+ T cells sorted from blood. The subset is: CD45RA+ positively selected. This clonotype was obtained from a man younger than 35 in good health. This sequence joins TRBV12-5 and TRBJ2-1, with unresolved D. CDR3: CASGLVPGNEQFF. The CDR3 DNA reads as TGTGCTAGTGGTTTGGTACCTGGTAATGAGCAGTTCTTC.